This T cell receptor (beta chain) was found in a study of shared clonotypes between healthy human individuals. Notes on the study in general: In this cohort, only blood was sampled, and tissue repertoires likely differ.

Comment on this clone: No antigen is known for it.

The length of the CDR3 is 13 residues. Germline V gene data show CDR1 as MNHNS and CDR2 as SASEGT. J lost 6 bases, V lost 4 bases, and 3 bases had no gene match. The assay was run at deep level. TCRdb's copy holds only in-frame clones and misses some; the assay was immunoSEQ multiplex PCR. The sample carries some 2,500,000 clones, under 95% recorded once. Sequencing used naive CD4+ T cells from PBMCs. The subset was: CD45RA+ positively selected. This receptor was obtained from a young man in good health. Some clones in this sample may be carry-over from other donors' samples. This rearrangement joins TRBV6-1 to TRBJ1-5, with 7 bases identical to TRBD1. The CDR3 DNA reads TGTGCCAGCAGTGGGGCAGGGGGTCAGCCCCAGCATTTT. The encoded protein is CASSGAGGQPQHF.